Below, one TCR beta chain is given with its context. As yet, its antigen is unknown. The data were obtained in a study of PD-1 blockade in classical Hodgkin lymphoma. Overall study results and limits: Reported findings placed baseline TCR diversity lower in newly diagnosed patients (compared with healthy donors).

All trial patients relapsed after autologous stem cell transplantation. The protocol was immunoSEQ multiplex PCR, while the TCRdb copy is restricted to in-frame clones and leaves out a portion. The table shows 13,000 to 15,000 clones, with 65% to 85% occurring only once. Germline V gene data show CDR1 as SGHVS and CDR2 as FQNEAQ. Trimming shortened V by 6 bases and J by 0 bases, and 9 bases separated the two germline ends. The CDR3 spans 14 residues. The clonotype originates from a human donor with classical Hodgkin lymphoma. This specimen consisted of peripheral blood mononuclear cells (PBMCs), obtained before the second cycle of nivolumab. V gene TRBV7-8 combines with J gene TRBJ2-1, with a tentative D call TRBD1 (6 bases). CDR3 nucleotides: TGTGCCAGCAGGGGGGCCAGCTCCTACAATGAGCAGTTCTTC. Protein product: CASRGASSYNEQFF.